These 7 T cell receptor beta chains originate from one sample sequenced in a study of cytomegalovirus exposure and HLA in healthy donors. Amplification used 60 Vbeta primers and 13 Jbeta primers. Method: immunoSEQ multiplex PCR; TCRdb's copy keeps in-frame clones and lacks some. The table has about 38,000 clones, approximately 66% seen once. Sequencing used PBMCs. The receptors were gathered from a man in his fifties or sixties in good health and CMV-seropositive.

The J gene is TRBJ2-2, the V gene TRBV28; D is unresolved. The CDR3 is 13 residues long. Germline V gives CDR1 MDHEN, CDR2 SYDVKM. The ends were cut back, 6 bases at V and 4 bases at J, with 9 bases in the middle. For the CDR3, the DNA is TGTGCCAGCAGAAACCCACTCACCGGGGAGCTGTTTTTT. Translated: CASRNPLTGELFF. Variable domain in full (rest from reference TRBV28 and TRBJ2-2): DVKVTQSSRYLVKRTGEKVFLECVQDMDHENMFWYRQDPGLGLRLIYFSYDVKMKEKGDIPEGYSVSREKKERFSLILESASTNQTSMYLCASRNPLTGELFFGEGSRLTVL.

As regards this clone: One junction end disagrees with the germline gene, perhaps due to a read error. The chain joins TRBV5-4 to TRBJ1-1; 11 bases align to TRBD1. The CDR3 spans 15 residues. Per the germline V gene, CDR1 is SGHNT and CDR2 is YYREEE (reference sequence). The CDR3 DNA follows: TGTGCCAGCAGCTGGGAGGGACCGGGACAGGGGGTTAGTTCCTTT. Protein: CASSWEGPGQGVSSF. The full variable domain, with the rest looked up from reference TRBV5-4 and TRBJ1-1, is ETGVTQSPTHLIKTRGQQVTLRCSSQSGHNTVSWYQQALGQGPQFIFQYYREEENGRGNFPPRFSGLQFPNYSSELNVNALELDDSALYLCASSWEGPGQGVSSFGQGTRLTVV.

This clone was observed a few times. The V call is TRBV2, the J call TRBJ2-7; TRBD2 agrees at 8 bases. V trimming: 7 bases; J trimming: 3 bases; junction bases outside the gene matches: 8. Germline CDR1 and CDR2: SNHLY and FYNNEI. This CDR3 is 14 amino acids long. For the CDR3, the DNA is TGTGCCAGCACCTCAGGGGCGGGGGGCTACGAGCAGTACTTC. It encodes CASTSGAGGYEQYF.

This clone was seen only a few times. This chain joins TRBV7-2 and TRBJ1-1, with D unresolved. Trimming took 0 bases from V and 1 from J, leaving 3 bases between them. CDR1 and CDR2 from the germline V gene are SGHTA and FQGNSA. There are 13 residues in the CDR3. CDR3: CASSLAANTEAFF. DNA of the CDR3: TGTGCCAGCAGCTTAGCAGCGAACACTGAAGCTTTCTTT.

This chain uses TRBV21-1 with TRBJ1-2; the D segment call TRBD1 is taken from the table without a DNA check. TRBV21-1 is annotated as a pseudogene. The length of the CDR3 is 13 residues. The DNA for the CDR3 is TGTGCCAGCACCCGACAGGGAGGTGTTGGCTACACCTTC. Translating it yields CASTRQGGVGYTF.

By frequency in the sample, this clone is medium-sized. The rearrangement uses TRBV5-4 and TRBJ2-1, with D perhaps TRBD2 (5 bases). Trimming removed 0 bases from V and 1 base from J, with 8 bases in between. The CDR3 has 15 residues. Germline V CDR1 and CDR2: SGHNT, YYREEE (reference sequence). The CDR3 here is CASSLEAASYNEQFF. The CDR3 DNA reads TGTGCCAGCAGCTTGGAAGCGGCGTCCTACAATGAGCAGTTCTTC.

The CDR3 spells CASSQVSQGKAGANVLTF. The CDR3 region has the DNA TGCGCCAGCAGCCAAGTTTCTCAGGGGAAGGCTGGGGCCAACGTCCTGACTTTC. The chain is built from TRBV4-3 and TRBJ2-6; D possibly corresponds to TRBD1 (6 bases). V gave up 1 base and J gave up 2 bases, with 15 bases separating them. This CDR3 is built from 18 residues. Germline V CDR1 and CDR2: LGHNA, YSLEER.